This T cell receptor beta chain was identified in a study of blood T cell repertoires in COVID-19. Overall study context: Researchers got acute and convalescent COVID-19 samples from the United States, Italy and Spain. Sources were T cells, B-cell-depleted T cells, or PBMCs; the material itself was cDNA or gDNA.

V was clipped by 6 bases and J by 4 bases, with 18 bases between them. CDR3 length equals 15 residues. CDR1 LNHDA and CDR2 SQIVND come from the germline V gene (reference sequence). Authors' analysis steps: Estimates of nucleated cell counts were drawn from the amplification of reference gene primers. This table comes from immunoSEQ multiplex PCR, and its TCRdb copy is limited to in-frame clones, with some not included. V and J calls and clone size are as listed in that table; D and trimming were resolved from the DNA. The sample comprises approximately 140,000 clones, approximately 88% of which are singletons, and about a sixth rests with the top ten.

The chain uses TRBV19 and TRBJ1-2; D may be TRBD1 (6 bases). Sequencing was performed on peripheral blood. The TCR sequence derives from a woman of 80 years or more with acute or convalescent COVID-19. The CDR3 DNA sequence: TGTGCCAGTAGCCCGCAAAGGGGGGGTCTCTATGGCTACACCTTC. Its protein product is CASSPQRGGLYGYTF.